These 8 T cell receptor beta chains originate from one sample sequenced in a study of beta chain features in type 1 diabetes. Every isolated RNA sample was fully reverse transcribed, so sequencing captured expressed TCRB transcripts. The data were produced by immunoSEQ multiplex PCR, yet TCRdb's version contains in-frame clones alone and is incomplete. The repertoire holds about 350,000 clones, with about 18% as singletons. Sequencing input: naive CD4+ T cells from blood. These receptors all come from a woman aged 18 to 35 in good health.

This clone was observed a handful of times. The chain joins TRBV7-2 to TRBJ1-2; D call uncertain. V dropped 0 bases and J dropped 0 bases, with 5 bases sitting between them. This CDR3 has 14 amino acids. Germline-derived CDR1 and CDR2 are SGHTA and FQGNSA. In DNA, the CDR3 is TGTGCCAGCAGCTTAGCCACAGCTAACTATGGCTACACCTTC. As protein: CASSLATANYGYTF.

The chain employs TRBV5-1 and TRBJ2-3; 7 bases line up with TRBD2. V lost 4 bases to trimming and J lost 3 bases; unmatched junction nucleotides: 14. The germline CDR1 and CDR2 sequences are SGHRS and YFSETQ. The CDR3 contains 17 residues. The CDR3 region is CASSPTVLAVGTDTQYF. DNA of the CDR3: TGCGCCAGCAGCCCCACCGTCCTAGCGGTGGGGACAGATACGCAGTATTTT.

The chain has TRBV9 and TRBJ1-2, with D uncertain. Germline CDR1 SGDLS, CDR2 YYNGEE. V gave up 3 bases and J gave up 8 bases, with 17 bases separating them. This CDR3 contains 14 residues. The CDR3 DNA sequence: TGTGCCAGCAGCGCGCTACGATTTACTCGGGGCTACACCTTC. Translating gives CASSALRFTRGYTF.

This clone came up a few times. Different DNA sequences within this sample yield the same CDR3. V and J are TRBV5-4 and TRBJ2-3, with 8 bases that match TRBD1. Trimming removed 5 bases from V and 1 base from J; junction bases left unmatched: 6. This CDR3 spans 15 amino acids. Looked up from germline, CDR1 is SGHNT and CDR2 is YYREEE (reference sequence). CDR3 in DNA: TGTGCCAGCAGTCTCCAGGGGGCGGGCACAGATACGCAGTATTTT. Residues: CASSLQGAGTDTQYF.

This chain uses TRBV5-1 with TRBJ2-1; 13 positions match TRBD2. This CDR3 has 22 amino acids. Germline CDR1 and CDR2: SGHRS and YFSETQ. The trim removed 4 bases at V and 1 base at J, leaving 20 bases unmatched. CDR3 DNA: TGCGCCAGCAGCACTCTGAGCACGGGACTAGCGGGACCAGGACTTTCCTACAATGAGCAGTTCTTC. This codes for CASSTLSTGLAGPGLSYNEQFF.

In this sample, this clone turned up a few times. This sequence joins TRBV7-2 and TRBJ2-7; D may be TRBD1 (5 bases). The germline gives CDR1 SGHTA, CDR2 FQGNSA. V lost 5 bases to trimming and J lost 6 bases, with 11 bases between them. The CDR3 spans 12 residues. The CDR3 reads CASSTRTSEQYF. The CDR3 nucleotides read TGTGCCAGCAGCACCCGGACATCCGAGCAGTACTTC.

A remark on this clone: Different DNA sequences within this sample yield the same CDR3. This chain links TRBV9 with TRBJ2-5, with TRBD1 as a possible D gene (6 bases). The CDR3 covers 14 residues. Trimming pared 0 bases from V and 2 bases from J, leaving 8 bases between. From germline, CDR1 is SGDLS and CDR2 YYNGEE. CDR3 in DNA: TGTGCCAGCAGCGTAGGGCAGGGGCAAGAGACCCAGTACTTC. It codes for CASSVGQGQETQYF.

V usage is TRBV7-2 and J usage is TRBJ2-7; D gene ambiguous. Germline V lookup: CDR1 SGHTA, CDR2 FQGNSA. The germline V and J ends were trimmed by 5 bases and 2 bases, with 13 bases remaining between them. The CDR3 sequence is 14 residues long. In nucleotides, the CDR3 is TGTGCCAGCAGCCTAGACTGGTCCACCTACGAGCAGTACTTC. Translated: CASSLDWSTYEQYF.